This T cell receptor beta chain comes out of a study of blood T cell repertoires in COVID-19. CDR3 length: 14 amino acids. Germline CDR1 reads MNHEY; CDR2 reads SVGAGI. J lost 8 bases, V lost 0 bases, and 6 bases had no gene match. TCRdb keeps only in-frame clones here, not all; method: immunoSEQ multiplex PCR. The repertoire holds about 190,000 clones, 85% to 90% seen once, with 2.9% in the top ten. The chain employs TRBV6-5 and TRBJ1-2, with 7 nucleotides matching TRBD1. The receptor was derived from a woman under 40 with active or convalescent COVID-19. Sequencing was carried out using peripheral blood. CDR3 sequence (DNA): TGTGCCAGCAGTTACTCGAGGACAGGAAAGGGCTACACCTTC. Translation: CASSYSRTGKGYTF.